The 2 T cell receptor beta chains listed next were all sequenced from one sample in a study of T-cell memory formation after mild COVID-19 (dated by TCRdb to the early 2020s). The library was obtained by 5' RACE. Reads for this sample came from an Illumina NovaSeq 6000. The raw public data were reprocessed by TCRdb itself: fastp quality trimming at Q25, MiXCR clonotype calling, in-frame beta chains only. CDR3 protein duplicates are merged, each entry listing the most common genes and DNA. The sample contains 550,000 to 600,000 distinct CDR3 sequences, roughly 20% of them found a single time. The ten top clones hold 8.4% of the sample. Material: PBMCs or a T cell subset sorted from them (not recorded which). The origin of the receptors is an adult woman who had mild COVID-19 (a few samples of this study predate the infection). The sample titles of this study are shuffled in the database, so cell type and time point are left out; the donor was told from shared clones.

The V and J genes are TRBV4-2 and TRBJ2-3; 7 bases align to TRBD1. V lost 3 bases, J lost 4 bases, and 4 bases stayed unmatched. Germline CDR1 LGHNA, CDR2 YNFKEQ. This CDR3 has 14 residues. In DNA, the CDR3 is TGTGCCAGCAGCCAGGCCGGACAGGCAGATACGCAGTATTTT. Protein sequence: CASSQAGQADTQYF.

This clonotype appeared a few times. The V gene is TRBV24-1, the J gene TRBJ2-5; 7 bases map to TRBD1. The V segment lost 5 bases and the J segment 5 bases; nucleotides outside the gene matches: 10. Germline V CDR1 and CDR2: KGHDR, SFDVKD. The CDR3 contains 15 residues. The CDR3 sequence is CATSAPTGPAETQYF. The CDR3 DNA sequence: TGTGCCACCAGTGCCCCGACAGGGCCGGCGGAGACCCAGTACTTC.